This is a list of T cell receptor beta chains from one sample in a study of blood T cells in healthy people across ages. MiXCR, run by TCRdb on the 5' RACE reads, gives a single entry per CDR3 protein. The data hold around 970,000 distinct CDR3 sequences, with about 53% observed a single time. Sequenced: blood. These receptors all come from a woman in her sixties in good health. Each CDR3 is given with its conserved first and last residue. A D gene is named only where the DNA matches it firmly. Size is stated for part of the rows, as once, few or many counts, or as a class when the clone is expanded.

D: .; V: TRBV6-1; J: TRBJ1-5; size: .; CDR3: CASSPLLISNEPQHF; DNA: TGTGCCAGCAGTCCCCTATTGATTAGCAATGAGCCCCAGCATTTT
D: .; V: TRBV18; J: TRBJ1-2; size: .; CDR3: CASSPNAADYGYTF; DNA: TGTGCCAGCTCACCGAATGCGGCGGACTATGGCTACACCTTC
D: TRBD2; V: TRBV12-3/TRBV12-4; J: TRBJ2-1; size: few; CDR3: CASSPHLAGVYNEQFF; DNA: TGTGCCAGCAGTCCACATCTAGCGGGAGTTTACAATGAGCAGTTCTTC
D: TRBD2; V: TRBV12-3/TRBV12-4; J: TRBJ2-2; size: .; CDR3: CASSLVAGELTGELFF; DNA: TGTGCCAGCAGTTTAGTAGCGGGAGAGCTAACCGGGGAGCTGTTTTTT
D: .; V: TRBV29-1; J: TRBJ1-4; size: .; CDR3: CSVFDQDEKLFF; DNA: TGCAGCGTTTTTGACCAAGATGAAAAACTGTTTTTT
D: TRBD1; V: TRBV9; J: TRBJ2-1; size: .; CDR3: CASSVGGGQGAPNEQFF; DNA: TGTGCCAGCAGCGTAGGCGGAGGACAGGGGGCACCCAATGAGCAGTTCTTC
D: TRBD2; V: TRBV20-1; J: TRBJ2-4; size: few; CDR3: CSALSGMAKNIQYF; DNA: TGCAGTGCTCTGAGCGGGATGGCCAAAAACATTCAGTACTTC
D: .; V: TRBV27; J: TRBJ2-7; size: .; CDR3: CASSPGTPSEQYF; DNA: TGTGCCAGCAGTCCCGGGACTCCGAGCGAGCAGTACTTC
D: .; V: TRBV7-2; J: TRBJ2-7; size: .; CDR3: CASSPPSNYEQYF; DNA: TGTGCCAGCAGCCCCCCTAGTAACTACGAGCAGTACTTC
D: .; V: TRBV20-1; J: TRBJ1-5; size: .; CDR3: CSATPGNQPQHF; DNA: TGCAGTGCTACCCCCGGCAATCAGCCCCAGCATTTT
D: TRBD1; V: TRBV16; J: TRBJ2-5; size: .; CDR3: CASSQSWTGEETQYF; DNA: TGTGCCAGCAGCCAATCTTGGACAGGGGAGGAGACCCAGTACTTC
D: .; V: TRBV20-1; J: TRBJ1-6; size: .; CDR3: CSARAVIGSPLHF; DNA: TGCAGTGCTAGGGCTGTTATCGGGTCACCCCTCCACTTT
D: .; V: TRBV28; J: TRBJ1-2; size: many; CDR3: CASSLYGYGYTF; DNA: TGTGCCAGCAGCTTGTATGGCTATGGCTACACCTTC
D: TRBD2; V: TRBV2; J: TRBJ2-4; size: few; CDR3: CASSTGRLGGWNIQYF; DNA: TGTGCCAGCAGTACGGGGCGATTGGGGGGGTGGAACATTCAGTACTTC
D: TRBD1; V: TRBV6-6; J: TRBJ2-7; size: .; CDR3: CASSSADRGLGEQYF; DNA: TGTGCCAGCAGTTCAGCAGACAGGGGGCTGGGGGAGCAGTACTTC
D: TRBD2; V: TRBV7-2; J: TRBJ2-1; size: .; CDR3: CASSSTPFRTSGRNEQFF; DNA: TGTGCCAGCAGCTCGACCCCCTTCCGGACTAGCGGGAGAAATGAGCAGTTCTTC
D: .; V: TRBV28; J: TRBJ2-4; size: .; CDR3: CASSLLGRVKNIQYF; DNA: TGTGCCAGCAGTTTATTGGGGAGAGTCAAAAACATTCAGTACTTC
D: .; V: TRBV4-3; J: TRBJ2-7; size: few; CDR3: CASSQEVLHEQYF; DNA: TGCGCCAGCAGCCAAGAGGTCCTACACGAGCAGTACTTC
D: TRBD2; V: TRBV11-2; J: TRBJ2-7; size: .; CDR3: CASNPRLAGGYEQYF; DNA: TGTGCCAGCAACCCTCGACTAGCGGGAGGCTACGAGCAGTACTTC
D: .; V: TRBV29-1; J: TRBJ2-2; size: .; CDR3: CSVDRGAAGELFF; DNA: TGCAGCGTTGATCGGGGCGCAGCCGGGGAGCTGTTTTTT
D: TRBD2; V: TRBV28; J: TRBJ2-1; size: many; CDR3: CASSRSGRLVNEQFF; DNA: TGTGCCAGCAGCCGTAGCGGGAGGTTGGTCAATGAGCAGTTCTTC
D: .; V: TRBV27; J: TRBJ1-2; size: .; CDR3: CASRLRTAMNYGYTF; DNA: TGTGCCAGCAGATTAAGGACAGCTATGAACTATGGCTACACCTTC
D: .; V: TRBV7-6; J: TRBJ2-5; size: .; CDR3: CASSLGPGVETQYF; DNA: TGTGCCAGCAGCTTAGGTCCAGGGGTCGAGACCCAGTACTTC
D: TRBD2; V: TRBV6-5; J: TRBJ2-1; size: .; CDR3: CASSLGLAAYEQFF; DNA: TGTGCCAGCAGTTTGGGACTAGCGGCCTATGAGCAGTTCTTC
D: .; V: TRBV10-3; J: TRBJ2-7; size: few; CDR3: CAISESTRASYEQYF; DNA: TGTGCCATCAGTGAGTCGACCAGGGCGTCCTACGAGCAGTACTTC
D: TRBD1; V: TRBV28; J: TRBJ2-7; size: .; CDR3: CASSLWRGTGRTYEQYF; DNA: TGTGCCAGCAGTTTATGGAGGGGGACAGGAAGGACCTACGAGCAGTACTTC
D: .; V: TRBV5-6; J: TRBJ2-1; size: .; CDR3: CASSLGGVPNEQFF; DNA: TGTGCCAGCAGCTTGGGAGGCGTTCCCAATGAGCAGTTCTTC
D: .; V: TRBV4-2; J: TRBJ1-6; size: .; CDR3: CAGSQESSYNSPLHF; DNA: TGTGCCGGCAGCCAGGAAAGCTCCTATAATTCACCCCTCCACTTT
D: .; V: TRBV19; J: TRBJ2-7; size: .; CDR3: CASSNSGTYRGEQYF; DNA: TGTGCCAGTAGTAACTCCGGGACTTACAGAGGGGAGCAGTACTTC
D: .; V: TRBV18; J: TRBJ2-7; size: .; CDR3: CASSPPTASYEQYF; DNA: TGTGCCAGCTCACCCCCGACGGCCAGCTACGAGCAGTACTTC
D: .; V: TRBV20-1; J: TRBJ1-5; size: .; CDR3: CSARGWSGQTNQPQHF; DNA: TGCAGTGCTAGAGGCTGGTCCGGACAAACCAATCAGCCCCAGCATTTT
D: .; V: TRBV11-1; J: TRBJ2-3; size: few; CDR3: CASSLQGGHTDTQYF; DNA: TGTGCCAGCAGCTTACAGGGCGGTCACACAGATACGCAGTATTTT
D: .; V: TRBV4-3; J: TRBJ1-6; size: .; CDR3: CASSLRKSPLHF; DNA: TGCGCCAGCAGCCTCAGAAAATCACCCCTCCACTTT
D: .; V: TRBV11-2; J: TRBJ2-3; size: .; CDR3: CASSSVRRTDTQYF; DNA: TGTGCCAGTAGTTCCGTTCGCCGCACAGATACGCAGTATTTT
D: .; V: TRBV2; J: TRBJ2-1; size: .; CDR3: CATSRGGGLDEQFF; DNA: TGTGCCACCTCGCGTGGTGGAGGGCTCGATGAGCAGTTCTTC
D: .; V: TRBV25-1; J: TRBJ1-2; size: .; CDR3: CASSDIRQPGYTF; DNA: TGTGCCAGCAGTGATATTCGGCAGCCTGGCTACACCTTC
D: .; V: TRBV28; J: TRBJ1-2; size: .; CDR3: CASSPLSLSSGFGYTF; DNA: TGTGCCAGCAGCCCTTTATCCCTATCCTCAGGGTTCGGCTACACCTTC
D: TRBD1; V: TRBV7-9; J: TRBJ2-5; size: few; CDR3: CASSPGTGSYGETQYF; DNA: TGTGCCAGCAGCCCCGGGACAGGGTCATACGGGGAGACCCAGTACTTC